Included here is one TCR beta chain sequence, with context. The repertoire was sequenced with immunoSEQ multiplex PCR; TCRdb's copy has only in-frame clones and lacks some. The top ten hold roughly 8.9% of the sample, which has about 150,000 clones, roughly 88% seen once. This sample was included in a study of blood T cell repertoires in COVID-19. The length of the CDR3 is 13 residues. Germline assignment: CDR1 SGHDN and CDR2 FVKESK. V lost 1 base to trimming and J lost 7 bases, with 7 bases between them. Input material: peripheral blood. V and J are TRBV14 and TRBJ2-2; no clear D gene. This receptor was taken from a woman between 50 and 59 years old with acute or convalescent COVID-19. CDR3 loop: CASSQGGRGELFF. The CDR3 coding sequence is TGTGCCAGCAGCCAAGGAGGTCGCGGGGAGCTGTTTTTT. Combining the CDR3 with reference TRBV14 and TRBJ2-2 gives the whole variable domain EAGVTQFPSHSVIEKGQTVTLRCDPISGHDNLYWYRRVMGKEIKFLLHFVKESKQDESGMPNNRFLAERTGGTYSTLKVQPAELEDSGVYFCASSQGGRGELFFGEGSRLTVL.